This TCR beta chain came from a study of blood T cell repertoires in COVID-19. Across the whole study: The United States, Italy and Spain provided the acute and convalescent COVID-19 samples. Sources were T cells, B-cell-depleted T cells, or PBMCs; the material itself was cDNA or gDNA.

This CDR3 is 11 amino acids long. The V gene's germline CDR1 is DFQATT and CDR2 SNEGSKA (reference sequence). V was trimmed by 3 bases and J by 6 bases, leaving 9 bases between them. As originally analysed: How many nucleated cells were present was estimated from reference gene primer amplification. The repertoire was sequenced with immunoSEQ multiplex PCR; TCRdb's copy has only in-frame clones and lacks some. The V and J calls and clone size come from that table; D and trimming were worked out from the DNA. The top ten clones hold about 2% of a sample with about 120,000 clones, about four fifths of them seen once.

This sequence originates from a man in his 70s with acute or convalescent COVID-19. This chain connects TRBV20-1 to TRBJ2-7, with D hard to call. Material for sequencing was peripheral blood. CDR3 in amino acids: CSASVLGEQYF. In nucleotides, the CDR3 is TGCAGTGCTAGCGTCCTAGGCGAGCAGTACTTC.